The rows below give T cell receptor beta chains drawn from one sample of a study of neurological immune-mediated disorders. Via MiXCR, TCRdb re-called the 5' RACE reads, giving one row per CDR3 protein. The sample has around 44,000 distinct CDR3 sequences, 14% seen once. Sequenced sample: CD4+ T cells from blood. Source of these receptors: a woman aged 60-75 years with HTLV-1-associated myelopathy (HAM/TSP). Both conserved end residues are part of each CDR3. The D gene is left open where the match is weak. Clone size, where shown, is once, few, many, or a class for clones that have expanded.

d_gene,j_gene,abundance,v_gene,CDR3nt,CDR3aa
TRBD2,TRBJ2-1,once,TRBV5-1,TGCGCCAGCAGCTGGGGGGGATCAGCCAATGAGCAGTTCTTC,CASSWGGSANEQFF
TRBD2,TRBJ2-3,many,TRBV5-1,TGCGCCAGCACCACGAGCGGGACTAGCACAGATACGCAGTATTTT,CASTTSGTSTDTQYF
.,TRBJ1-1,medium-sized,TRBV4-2,TGTGCCAGCAGCCAAGAAGGCAGTTGGAACACTGAAGCTTTCTTT,CASSQEGSWNTEAFF
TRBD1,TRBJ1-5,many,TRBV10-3,TGTGCCATCAGCCCGACAGGGGGCAATCAGCCCCAGCATTTT,CAISPTGGNQPQHF
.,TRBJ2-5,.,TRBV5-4,TGTGCCAGCAGCTTGGCGGGTACCCAAGAGACCCAGTACTTC,CASSLAGTQETQYF
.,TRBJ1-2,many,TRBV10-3,TGTGCCATCAGTCTAGGCCCCCAAAGCGACTATGGCTACACCTTC,CAISLGPQSDYGYTF
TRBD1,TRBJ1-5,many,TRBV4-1,TGCGCCAGCAGCCAAGTTGGGGCCCGGAACAGGGGGCTTGTTAAGCCCCAGCATTTT,CASSQVGARNRGLVKPQHF
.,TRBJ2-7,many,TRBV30,TGTGCCTGGAGTATGGAAAACCGGCCCTACGAGCAGTACTTC,CAWSMENRPYEQYF
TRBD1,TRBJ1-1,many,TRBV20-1,TGCAGTGCTCGCCATGTCAGGGGGCAGGAGCCTTTATCTGGTGCTTTCTTT,CSARHVRGQEPLSGAFF
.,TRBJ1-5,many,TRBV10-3,TGTGCCATCTCAAAGAACAATCAGCCCCAGCATTTT,CAISKNNQPQHF
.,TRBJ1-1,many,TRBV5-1,TGCGCCAGCAGCCGCGATGGGCAGCCCCTCAACATTGAAGCTTTCTTT,CASSRDGQPLNIEAFF
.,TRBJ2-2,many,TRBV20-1,TGCAGTGCTAGAGTACTAGCTGTTAACACCGGGGAGCTGTTTTTT,CSARVLAVNTGELFF
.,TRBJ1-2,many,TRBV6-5,TGTGCCAGCAGTGGGGGGTACAGCCGGATATCGCCCTGGATCTTC,CASSGGYSRISPWIF
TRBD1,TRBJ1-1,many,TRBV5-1,TGCGCCAGCAGCACGACAGGGGGTATGAACACTGAAGCTTTCTTT,CASSTTGGMNTEAFF
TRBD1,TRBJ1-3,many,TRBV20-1,TGCAGTGCGGCCGGGGGACAGGCCCTCTCTGGAAACACCATATATTTT,CSAAGGQALSGNTIYF
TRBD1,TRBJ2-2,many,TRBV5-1,TGCGCCAGCAGCCTAACAGGGGACACCGGGGAGCTGTTTTTT,CASSLTGDTGELFF
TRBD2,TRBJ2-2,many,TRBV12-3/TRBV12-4,TGTGCCAGCAGCTACAGCGGGGGAAATACCGGGGAGCTGTTTTTT,CASSYSGGNTGELFF
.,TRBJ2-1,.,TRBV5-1,TGCGCCAGCAGCTCCACCGGGACCGAGCAGTTCTTC,CASSSTGTEQFF
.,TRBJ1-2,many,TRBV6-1,TGTGCCAGCAGTGCCATAACCGGGTCTATCTATCCCGGCTACACCTTC,CASSAITGSIYPGYTF
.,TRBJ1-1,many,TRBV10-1,TGCGCCAGCAGTGACCCGGCGGGGCCGAACACTGAAGCTTTCTTT,CASSDPAGPNTEAFF
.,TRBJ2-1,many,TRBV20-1,TGCAGTGCTAGAGGGGGGATGTGGGGGGGCCTAAATGAGCAGTTCTTC,CSARGGMWGGLNEQFF
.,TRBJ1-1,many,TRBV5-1,TGCGCCAGCACTATCGGGTTGACGAACACTGAAGCTTTCTTT,CASTIGLTNTEAFF
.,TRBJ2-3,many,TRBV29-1,TGCAGCGTTGAGGGGGAAACTAGCACAGATACGCAGTATTTT,CSVEGETSTDTQYF
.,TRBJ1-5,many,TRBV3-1,TGTGCCAGCAGCCAAGATGTGAATCAGCCCCAGCATTTT,CASSQDVNQPQHF
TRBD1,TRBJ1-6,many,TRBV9,TGTGCCAGCAGCTCGGACAGGCAACTTAGTTCACCCCTCCACTTT,CASSSDRQLSSPLHF
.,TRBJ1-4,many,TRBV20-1,TGCAGTGCTAGGTTGTCGGCAGATTATAATGAAAAACTGTTTTTT,CSARLSADYNEKLFF
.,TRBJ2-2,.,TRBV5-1,TGCGCCAGCAGCTTGAACGGGGGTCACACCGGGGAGCTGTTTTTT,CASSLNGGHTGELFF
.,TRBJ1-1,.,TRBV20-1,TGCAGTGCGAGTGGGCTAGCGGGGGGTTTCAACACTGAAGCTTTCTTT,CSASGLAGGFNTEAFF
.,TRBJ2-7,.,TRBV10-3,TGTGCCACTTCGGACACGGCCGAATACGAGCAGTACTTC,CATSDTAEYEQYF
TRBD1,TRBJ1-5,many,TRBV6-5,TGTGCCAGCAGACACAAATTCTCCGGGACAGGGGGCGGTTGGGATCAGCCCCAGCATTTT,CASRHKFSGTGGGWDQPQHF
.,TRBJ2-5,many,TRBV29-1,TGCAGCGTTGAAGGCCATAACCGGGGCGAGACCCAGTACTTC,CSVEGHNRGETQYF